A single sample is the source of the 17 T cell receptor beta chains below, sequenced in a study of T cell repertoires in cytomegalovirus infection. MiXCR was run by TCRdb on the reads, yielding one entry per CDR3 protein. The sample has roughly 640,000 distinct CDR3 sequences; about 24% are singletons. Specimen: CD8+ T cells from PBMCs. Receptors were obtained from a human donor in good health (CMV status not recorded). Some clones in this sample may be carry-over from other donors' samples.

At least ten counts were recorded for this clonotype. The V and J genes are TRBV7-6 and TRBJ1-5; tentatively, D is TRBD1 (5 bases). V was pared by 1 base and J by 3 bases, with 7 bases between. The CDR3 spans 14 residues. Per the germline V gene, CDR1 is SGHVS and CDR2 is FNYEAQ. The CDR3 sequence: CASSLGGVNQPQHF. DNA of the CDR3: TGTGCCAGCAGCTTAGGAGGGGTCAATCAGCCCCAGCATTTT. The full variable domain, completed using reference TRBV7-6 and TRBJ1-5, is GAGVSQSPRYKVTKRGQDVALRCDPISGHVSLYWYRQALGQGPEFLTYFNYEAQQDKSGLPNDRFSAERPEGSISTLTIQRTEQRDSAMYRCASSLGGVNQPQHFGDGTRLSIL.

The rearrangement links TRBV19 to TRBJ2-1; tentatively, D is TRBD2 (5 bases). Trimming removed 1 base from V and 4 bases from J, with 5 bases in between. Looked up from germline, CDR1 is LNHDA and CDR2 is SQIVND (reference sequence). The CDR3 runs to 13 residues. The CDR3 reads CASSIGLYNEQFF. CDR3 sequence (DNA): TGTGCCAGTAGTATAGGACTATACAATGAGCAGTTCTTC. The whole variable domain, filled in from reference TRBV19 and TRBJ2-1, reads DGGITQSPKYLFRKEGQNVTLSCEQNLNHDAMYWYRQDPGQGLRLIYYSQIVNDFQKGDIAEGYSVSREKKESFPLTVTSAQKNPTAFYLCASSIGLYNEQFFGPGTRLTVL.

At least ten counts were recorded for this clonotype. The gene calls are TRBV7-8 and TRBJ1-1; D possibly corresponds to TRBD1 (5 bases). The length of the CDR3 is 15 residues. V was pared by 3 bases and J by 3 bases, with 14 bases between. From germline, CDR1 is SGHVS and CDR2 FQNEAQ. CDR3 sequence (DNA): TGTGCCAGCAGCTTCAGGGTGGGGAGGGACACTGAAGCTTTCTTT. This encodes CASSFRVGRDTEAFF.

This clonotype was observed at least ten times. This chain uses TRBV11-3 with TRBJ2-5; 10 bases match TRBD1. Germline V gene sequence: CDR1 SGHNT, CDR2 YENEEA. This CDR3 is built from 16 residues. V shed 2 bases and J 5 bases; nucleotides not matched to a gene: 8. CDR3 amino acids: CASSLRDGTGEETQYF. The DNA for the CDR3 is TGTGCCAGCAGCTTAAGGGACGGGACAGGGGAGGAGACCCAGTACTTC.

This clonotype was seen only a few times. The chain employs TRBV2 and TRBJ2-1, with D possibly being TRBD2 (5 bases). With 7 bases removed from V and 0 bases from J, the gap between germline ends came to 13 bases. Germline values: CDR1 SNHLY, CDR2 FYNNEI. The CDR3 loop spans 15 amino acids. The CDR3 loop is CASTGLGSSYNEQFF. CDR3 sequence (DNA): TGTGCCAGCACCGGTTTGGGGAGCTCCTACAATGAGCAGTTCTTC.

This clonotype was seen a few times. The chain couples TRBV19 to TRBJ2-2; D is perhaps TRBD1 (5 bases). Trimming left V 8 bases short and J 4 bases short, with 8 bases between. The CDR3 has 12 amino acids. CDR1 LNHDA and CDR2 SQIVND come from the germline V gene (reference sequence). The CDR3 bases are TGTGCCAGTCTCGACAGCACCGGGGAGCTGTTTTTT. Its translation is CASLDSTGELFF.

This clonotype was seen many times. V usage is TRBV7-8 and J usage is TRBJ2-7; 10 bases are shared with TRBD2. V lost 5 bases, J lost 2 bases, and 9 bases stayed unmatched. The CDR3 totals 16 residues. Germline CDR1 reads SGHVS; CDR2 reads FQNEAQ. The CDR3 spells CASSPPLAGATYEQYF. The DNA for the CDR3 is TGTGCCAGCAGCCCGCCCCTAGCGGGGGCCACCTACGAGCAGTACTTC.

Only a few counts were recorded for this clonotype. The V gene is TRBV10-2, the J gene TRBJ1-1, with D possibly being TRBD1 (6 bases). In germline, CDR1 is WSHSY, CDR2 SAAADI. Trimming stripped 7 bases from V and 10 bases from J, with 13 bases between. CDR3 length equals 11 residues. The CDR3 nucleotides are TGCGCCAGCACCGCAGGGGACGGAGCTTTCTTT. This codes for CASTAGDGAFF.

This clonotype was counted ten times or more. The CDR3 DNA follows: TGTGCCAGCAGCTTGGGGAAAGGGATCTACGAGCAGTACTTC. Its protein is CASSLGKGIYEQYF. This chain links TRBV7-8 with TRBJ2-7; D not resolved. Trimming took 3 bases from V and 3 from J, leaving 12 bases between them. The CDR3 totals 14 residues. Germline V gene sequence: CDR1 SGHVS, CDR2 FQNEAQ.

CDR3: CASSLTSGAGEQYV. The CDR3 coding sequence is TGTGCCAGCAGTTTGACTAGCGGGGCGGGCGAGCAGTACGTC. V usage is TRBV6-2 or TRBV6-3 and J usage is TRBJ2-7, with 11 bases lining up with TRBD2. Trimming at V came to 4 bases and at J to 6 bases, leaving 5 bases not matched to a gene. Looked up from germline, CDR1 is MNHEY and CDR2 is SVGEGT. CDR3 size: 14 residues.

This clonotype was detected a few times. The rearrangement joins TRBV5-1 to TRBJ1-1; 9 nucleotides agree with TRBD1. CDR3 length equals 14 residues. The J segment lost 6 bases and the V segment lost 5 bases, leaving 8 bases of the junction unmatched. Germline CDR1 SGHRS, CDR2 YFSETQ. The CDR3 region is CASRGDRANSEAFF. CDR3 DNA: TGCGCCAGCAGAGGGGACAGGGCAAATTCTGAAGCTTTCTTT.

The gene calls are TRBV19 and TRBJ2-2, with 9 bases lining up with TRBD2. The V gene end was trimmed by 1 base and the J gene end by 2 bases; junction bases not matched to a gene: 5. CDR1 is LNHDA, CDR2 SQIVND, per germline (reference sequence). This CDR3 region has 17 residues. The CDR3: CASSIGLAGDNTGELFF. The CDR3 DNA reads TGTGCCAGTAGTATAGGGTTAGCGGGAGATAACACCGGGGAGCTGTTTTTT. Combining the CDR3 with reference TRBV19 and TRBJ2-2 gives the whole variable domain DGGITQSPKYLFRKEGQNVTLSCEQNLNHDAMYWYRQDPGQGLRLIYYSQIVNDFQKGDIAEGYSVSREKKESFPLTVTSAQKNPTAFYLCASSIGLAGDNTGELFFGEGSRLTVL.

In its sample, this clonotype was seen a few times. The chain has TRBV5-6 and TRBJ2-1, with 12 bases matching TRBD2. J lost 5 bases, V lost 4 bases, and 4 bases had no gene match. Germline assignment: CDR1 SGHDT and CDR2 YYEEEE. This CDR3 has 15 amino acids. CDR3 protein: CASSETSGGNNEQFF. The CDR3 DNA reads TGTGCCAGCAGCGAGACTAGCGGGGGTAACAATGAGCAGTTCTTC.

The chain links TRBV6-1 to TRBJ1-1; possibly TRBD1 for D (5 bases). With 5 bases removed from V and 6 bases from J, the gap between germline ends came to 16 bases. The CDR3 consists of 14 residues. The V gene's germline CDR1 is MNHNS and CDR2 SASEGT. The CDR3 sequence is CASSPPRQSAEAFF. The CDR3 DNA is TGTGCCAGCAGTCCACCCAGACAGTCCGCTGAAGCTTTCTTT.

The J gene is TRBJ2-7, the V gene TRBV7-9; 8 positions agree with TRBD1. The germline gives CDR1 SEHNR, CDR2 FQNEAQ (reference sequence). J gave up 0 bases and V 1 base, and 5 bases lay outside the gene matches. CDR3 length: 16 residues. CDR3 sequence (DNA): TGTGCCAGCAGCTTAGTCCGGGACAGGAGCTCCTACGAGCAGTACTTC. This encodes CASSLVRDRSSYEQYF.

Regarding this clonotype: The limits of the CDR3 on the DNA are not certain, so only TCRdb's listed CDR3 is given. The CDR3 here is CASSYFGNEQFF. The genes are TRBV6-5 and TRBJ2-1. CDR1 is MNHEY, CDR2 SVGAGI, per germline. The length of the CDR3 is 12 amino acids, counting both ends.

This clonotype was detected ten times or more. V and J are TRBV7-2 and TRBJ1-2, with 7 nucleotides matching TRBD1. V lost 5 bases, J lost 4 bases, and 10 bases stayed unmatched. CDR3 length: 15 residues. Germline CDR1 SGHTA, CDR2 FQGNSA. Here the CDR3 reads CASSTGVGGIYGYTF. The CDR3 nucleotides read TGTGCCAGCAGCACAGGGGTCGGAGGGATCTATGGCTACACCTTC.